A single sample is the source of the 19 T cell receptor beta chains below, sequenced in a study of T-cell memory formation after mild COVID-19. MiXCR, run by TCRdb on the 5' RACE reads, gives a single entry per CDR3 protein. This table has 200,000 to 300,000 distinct CDR3 sequences, over 15% appearing once. The material sequenced was PBMCs or a T cell subset sorted from them (not recorded which). The receptors come from a man aged 18 to 30 who had mild COVID-19 (a few samples of this study predate the infection). Cell type and time point are not known.

The chain combines TRBV7-9 with TRBJ2-7; D is perhaps TRBD2 (5 bases). Per the germline V gene, CDR1 is SEHNR and CDR2 is FQNEAQ (reference sequence). The CDR3 consists of 13 residues. The V gene lost 5 bases and the J gene lost 5 bases, with 13 bases spanning the gap. The CDR3 coding sequence is TGTGCCAGCAGCCCCCCTGGAGGAGACGAGCAGTACGTC. Protein: CASSPPGGDEQYV.

This clonotype was seen a few times. This chain joins TRBV7-8 and TRBJ2-2; no clear D gene. CDR3 length equals 13 residues. V lost 6 bases, J lost 1 base, and 6 bases lay in between. Germline V lookup: CDR1 SGHVS, CDR2 FQNEAQ. CDR3 residues: CASRLGNTGELFF. The DNA of the CDR3 is TGTGCCAGCAGATTGGGGAACACCGGGGAGCTGTTTTTT. Full variable domain (missing parts from reference TRBV7-8 and TRBJ2-2): GAGVSQSPRYKVAKRGQDVALRCDPISGHVSLFWYQQALGQGPEFLTYFQNEAQLDKSGLPSDRFFAERPEGSVSTLKIQRTQQEDSAVYLCASRLGNTGELFFGEGSRLTVL.

This clonotype was seen ten or more times. The V gene is TRBV7-2, the J gene TRBJ2-5; D unclear. Germline loops: CDR1 SGHTA, CDR2 FQGNSA. The CDR3 contains 11 residues. Trimming shortened V by 6 bases and J by 5 bases, and 7 bases separated the two germline ends. The CDR3 region has the DNA TGTGCCAGCAGGGAGCACGAGACCCAGTACTTC. The encoded protein is CASREHETQYF.

The sample holds a few counts of this clonotype. V gene TRBV5-1 combines with J gene TRBJ1-2; 7 bases are shared with TRBD1. Germline loops: CDR1 SGHRS, CDR2 YFSETQ. This CDR3 is 14 amino acids long. With V trimmed by 4 bases and J by 3 bases, 6 bases remained unmatched. The CDR3: CASSPRDRDYGYTF. Written as DNA, the CDR3 is TGCGCCAGCAGCCCCCGGGACAGAGACTATGGCTACACCTTC.

The chain has TRBV20-1 and TRBJ1-1, with a weak D call TRBD1 (6 bases). The CDR3 consists of 15 residues. V was shortened by 2 bases and J by 4 bases, with 17 bases between the two germline ends. Germline V gene sequence: CDR1 DFQATT, CDR2 SNEGSKA (reference sequence). In nucleotides, the CDR3 is TGCAGTGCTAGATCAGGACAGAACCGAGGCACTGAAGCTTTCTTT. It specifies CSARSGQNRGTEAFF.

The chain is built from TRBV12-3 or TRBV12-4 and TRBJ1-2, with 7 bases identical to TRBD1. The V gene end was trimmed by 5 bases and the J gene end by 5 bases; junction bases not matched to a gene: 11. CDR3 size: 15 residues. CDR3 loop: CASSTPGQLLYGYTF. CDR3 in DNA: TGTGCCAGCAGTACTCCGGGACAGCTCCTATATGGCTACACCTTC.

A few counts support this clonotype. The chain combines TRBV7-9 with TRBJ2-3, with TRBD2 matching over 13 bases. From germline, CDR1 is SEHNR and CDR2 FQNEAQ (reference sequence). The CDR3 covers 18 residues. Trimming cost V 6 bases and J 4 bases; bases outside gene matches: 13. CDR3 residues: CASSRTSGGASKADTQYF. CDR3 DNA: TGTGCCAGCAGTCGAACTAGCGGGGGGGCCTCCAAGGCAGATACGCAGTATTTT. Variable domain in full (rest from reference TRBV7-9 and TRBJ2-3): DTGVSQNPRHKITKRGQNVTFRCDPISEHNRLYWYRQTLGQGPEFLTYFQNEAQLEKSRLLSDRFSAERPKGSFSTLEIQRTEQGDSAMYLCASSRTSGGASKADTQYFGPGTRLTVL.

This clonotype was detected only a few times. The chain employs TRBV11-2 and TRBJ2-3; no firm D call. V was shortened by 1 base and J by 0 bases, with 11 bases between the two germline ends. CDR1 and CDR2 (germline): SGHAT, FQNNGV. CDR3 length equals 16 residues. The CDR3 here is CASSLGAITSTDTQYF. The CDR3 DNA sequence: TGTGCCAGCAGCTTAGGGGCTATAACTAGCACAGATACGCAGTATTTT. The complete variable domain, with remaining parts taken from reference TRBV11-2 and TRBJ2-3, reads EAGVAQSPRYKIIEKRQSVAFWCNPISGHATLYWYQQILGQGPKLLIQFQNNGVVDDSQLPKDRFSAERLKGVDSTLKIQPAKLEDSAVYLCASSLGAITSTDTQYFGPGTRLTVL.

The chain links TRBV27 to TRBJ2-5; 7 bases fit TRBD2. The CDR3 is made up of 17 amino acids. CDR1 and CDR2 (germline): MNHEY, SMNVEV (reference sequence). V shed 7 bases and J 7 bases; nucleotides not matched to a gene: 21. As DNA, the CDR3 is TGTGCCAGCATCCTAGGGCGGCTAGCGGAACCGGTGGGGACCCAGTACTTC. It codes for CASILGRLAEPVGTQYF.

The rearrangement uses TRBV7-9 and TRBJ2-7; a weak D match, TRBD1 (6 bases). The CDR3 runs 13 residues. The V gene lost 3 bases and the J gene lost 7 bases, with 13 bases spanning the gap. Germline values: CDR1 SEHNR, CDR2 FQNEAQ (reference sequence). This CDR3 reads CASSFTGPREQYF. For the CDR3, the DNA is TGTGCCAGCAGCTTTACAGGGCCCAGAGAGCAGTACTTC.

This clonotype was counted only a few times. The rearrangement links TRBV7-9 to TRBJ2-2; D may be TRBD1 or TRBD2 (5 bases each). Trimming removed 4 bases at V and 6 bases at J, with 15 bases between. This CDR3 has 15 amino acids. Germline assignment: CDR1 SEHNR and CDR2 FQNEAQ (reference sequence). The CDR3 coding sequence is TGTGCCAGCAGCTGGAGTAGAGGGGTTGCCGGGGAGCTGTTTTTT. Its translation is CASSWSRGVAGELFF.

This clonotype was seen a handful of times. The rearrangement links TRBV18 to TRBJ1-1; possible D gene TRBD1, 6 bases. The V gene's germline CDR1 is KGHSH and CDR2 LQKENI. Trimming pared 6 bases from V and 1 base from J, leaving 9 bases between. The CDR3 length is 13 residues. In nucleotides, the CDR3 is TGTGCCAGCTCGGGGGGGCCGAACACTGAAGCTTTCTTT. Translated: CASSGGPNTEAFF.

This clonotype has a count of ten or more. The rearrangement uses TRBV25-1 and TRBJ1-1, with TRBD1 identical over 8 bases. J gave up 8 bases and V 1 base, and 3 bases lay outside the gene matches. The CDR3 covers 13 residues. CDR1 is MGHDK, CDR2 SYGVNS, per germline. Written as DNA, the CDR3 is TGTGCCAGCAGTGAATGGGGACAGGAAGAAGCTTTCTTT. This translates into CASSEWGQEEAFF.

This clonotype was counted ten times or more. This chain joins TRBV4-2 and TRBJ2-5, with D unresolved. The CDR3 is 12 residues long. V was cut by 4 bases and J by 4 bases, with 7 bases left in between. Germline assignment: CDR1 LGHNA and CDR2 YNFKEQ. The CDR3 loop reads CASSLPGETQYF. CDR3 DNA sequence: TGTGCCAGCAGCCTACCGGGAGAGACCCAGTACTTC.

The chain joins TRBV7-6 to TRBJ2-1; no firm D call. V lost 5 bases to trimming and J lost 5 bases, with 16 bases between them. Germline V gene sequence: CDR1 SGHVS, CDR2 FNYEAQ. This CDR3 spans 15 amino acids. In DNA, the CDR3 is TGTGCCAGCAGCCCCTTAGACACCTACAACAATGAGCAGTTCTTC. It encodes CASSPLDTYNNEQFF.

There are a few counts of this clonotype. J is TRBJ1-2 and V is TRBV7-9; no clear D gene. The CDR3 has 14 residues. Germline-derived CDR1 and CDR2 are SEHNR and FQNEAQ (reference sequence). Trimming removed 1 base from V and 8 bases from J, with 14 bases in between. The CDR3 region is CASSLGRLSGGYTF. CDR3 DNA: TGTGCCAGCAGCTTAGGGCGTTTGAGTGGAGGCTACACCTTC.

In this sample, this clonotype turned up a few times. This chain connects TRBV6-5 to TRBJ2-3; TRBD2 aligns across 11 bases. V trimming: 4 bases; J trimming: 5 bases; junction bases outside the gene matches: 11. The CDR3 runs to 17 residues. Germline V lookup: CDR1 MNHEY, CDR2 SVGAGI. CDR3 protein: CASSWVNSGGARDTQYF. CDR3 sequence (DNA): TGTGCCAGCAGTTGGGTAAATAGCGGGGGGGCCAGAGATACGCAGTATTTT.

The J gene is TRBJ2-7, the V gene TRBV10-1; 8 bases map to TRBD2. CDR3 length equals 12 residues. The germline gives CDR1 WNHNN, CDR2 SYGVQD (reference sequence). Trimming cost V 8 bases and J 0 bases; bases outside gene matches: 0. CDR3 bases: TGCGCCAGCGGGACTAGCTCCTACGAGCAGTACTTC. Amino acids: CASGTSSYEQYF.

The chain carries TRBV11-2 and TRBJ2-3; D may be TRBD2 (6 bases). The V gene's germline CDR1 is SGHAT and CDR2 FQNNGV. The CDR3 is made up of 14 amino acids. Deletions cut 4 bases from V and 6 bases from J, with 14 bases between. CDR3 DNA sequence: TGTGCCAGCAGCTGGGGGGACCCCGCGGATACGCAGTATTTT. It translates to CASSWGDPADTQYF.